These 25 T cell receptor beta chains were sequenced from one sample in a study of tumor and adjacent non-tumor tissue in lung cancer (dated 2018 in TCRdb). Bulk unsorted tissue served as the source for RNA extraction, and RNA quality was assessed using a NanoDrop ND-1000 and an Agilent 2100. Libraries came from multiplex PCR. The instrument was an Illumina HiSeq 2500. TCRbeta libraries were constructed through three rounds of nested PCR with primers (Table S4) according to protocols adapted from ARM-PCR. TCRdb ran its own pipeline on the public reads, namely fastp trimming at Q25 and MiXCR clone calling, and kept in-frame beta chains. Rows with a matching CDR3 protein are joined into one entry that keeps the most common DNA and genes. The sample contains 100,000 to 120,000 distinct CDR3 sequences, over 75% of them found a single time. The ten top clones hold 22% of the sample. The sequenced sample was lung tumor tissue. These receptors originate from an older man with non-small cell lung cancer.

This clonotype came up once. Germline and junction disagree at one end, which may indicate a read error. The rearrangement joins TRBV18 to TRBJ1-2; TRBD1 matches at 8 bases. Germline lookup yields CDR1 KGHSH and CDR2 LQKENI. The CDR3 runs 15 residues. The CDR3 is CASSPRGQEDYGYTF. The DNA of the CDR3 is TGTGCCAGCTCACCAAGGGGACAGGAAGACTACGGCTACACCTTC.

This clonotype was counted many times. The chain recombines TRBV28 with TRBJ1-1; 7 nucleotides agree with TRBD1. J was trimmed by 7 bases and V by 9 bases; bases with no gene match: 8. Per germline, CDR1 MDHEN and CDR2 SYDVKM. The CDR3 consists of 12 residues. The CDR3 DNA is TGTGCCAGTAGAGGGACAGTGAATGAAGCTTTCTTT. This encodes CASRGTVNEAFF.

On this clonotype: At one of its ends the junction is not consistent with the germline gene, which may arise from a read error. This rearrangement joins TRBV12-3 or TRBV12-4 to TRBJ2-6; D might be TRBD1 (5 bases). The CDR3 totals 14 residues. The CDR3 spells CASTISSGANLLTF. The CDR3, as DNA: TGTGCTAGCACCATATCATCTGGGGCCAACCTCCTGACTTTC.

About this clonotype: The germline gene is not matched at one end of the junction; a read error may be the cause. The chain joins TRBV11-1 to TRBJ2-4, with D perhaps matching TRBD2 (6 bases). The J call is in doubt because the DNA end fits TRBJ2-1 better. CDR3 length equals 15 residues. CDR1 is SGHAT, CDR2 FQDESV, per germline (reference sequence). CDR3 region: CASSRGTRGYDEQFF. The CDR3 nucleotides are TGTGCCAGCAGCCGCGGGACGAGGGGCTACGATGAGCAGTTCTTC.

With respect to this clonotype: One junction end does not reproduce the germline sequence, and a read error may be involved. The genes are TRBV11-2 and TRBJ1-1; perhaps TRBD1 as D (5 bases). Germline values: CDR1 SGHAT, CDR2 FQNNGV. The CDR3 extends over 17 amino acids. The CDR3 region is CASSIRGRDKRNTETFF. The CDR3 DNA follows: TGTGCCAGCAGCATACGGGGGAGGGATAAGAGGAACACTGAAACTTTCTTT.

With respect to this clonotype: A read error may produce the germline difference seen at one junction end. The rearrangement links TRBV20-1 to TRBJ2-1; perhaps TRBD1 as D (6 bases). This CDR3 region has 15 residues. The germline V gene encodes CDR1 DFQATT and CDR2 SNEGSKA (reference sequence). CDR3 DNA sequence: TGCAGTGCTCCGGACCCCAAGACAGGATACAATGAGCAGATCTTC. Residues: CSAPDPKTGYNEQIF.

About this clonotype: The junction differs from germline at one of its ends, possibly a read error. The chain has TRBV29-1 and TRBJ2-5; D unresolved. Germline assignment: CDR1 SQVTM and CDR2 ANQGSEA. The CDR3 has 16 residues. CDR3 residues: CSTKPYLQSGQETKYF. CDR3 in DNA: TGCAGCACCAAGCCCTACCTCCAATCAGGTCAAGAGACCAAGTACTTC.

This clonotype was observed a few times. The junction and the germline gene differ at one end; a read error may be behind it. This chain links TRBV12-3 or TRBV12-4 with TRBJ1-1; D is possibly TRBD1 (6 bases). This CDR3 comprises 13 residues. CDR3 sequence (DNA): TGTGCCAGCAGTGGGGGGGCTCGTACTGAATCTTTCTTT. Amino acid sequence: CASSGGARTESFF.

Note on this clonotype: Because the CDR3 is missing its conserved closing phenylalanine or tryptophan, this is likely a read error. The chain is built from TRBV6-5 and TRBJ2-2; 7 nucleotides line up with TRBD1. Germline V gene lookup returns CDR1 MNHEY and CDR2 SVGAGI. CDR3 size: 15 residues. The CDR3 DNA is TGTGTCAGCAGACCTTCAGGGGGACGGACCGGGGAGCTGTTTCTT. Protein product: CVSRPSGGRTGELFL.

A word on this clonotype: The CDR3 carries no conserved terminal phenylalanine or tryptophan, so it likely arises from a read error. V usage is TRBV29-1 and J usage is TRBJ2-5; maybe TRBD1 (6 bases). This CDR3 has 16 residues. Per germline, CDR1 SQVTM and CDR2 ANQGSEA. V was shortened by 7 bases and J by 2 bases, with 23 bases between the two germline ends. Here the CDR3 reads CSAKHYHQTGQETQYL. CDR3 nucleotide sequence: TGCAGCGCCAAGCACTACCACCAGACAGGTCAAGAGACCCAGTACTTA.

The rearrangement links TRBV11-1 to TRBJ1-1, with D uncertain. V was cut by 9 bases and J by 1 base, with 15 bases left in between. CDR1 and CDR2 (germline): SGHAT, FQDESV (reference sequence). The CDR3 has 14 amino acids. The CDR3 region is CASSHVTRNTEAFF. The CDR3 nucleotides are TGTGCCAGTAGCCATGTGACAAGGAACACTGAAGCTTTCTTT.

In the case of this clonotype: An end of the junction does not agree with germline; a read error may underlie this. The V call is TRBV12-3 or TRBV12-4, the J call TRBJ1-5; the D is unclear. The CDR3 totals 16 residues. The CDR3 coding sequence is TGCGCCAGCAGTATATGGGCAGTGGATAGCAATCAGCCCCAGCATTTT. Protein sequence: CASSIWAVDSNQPQHF.

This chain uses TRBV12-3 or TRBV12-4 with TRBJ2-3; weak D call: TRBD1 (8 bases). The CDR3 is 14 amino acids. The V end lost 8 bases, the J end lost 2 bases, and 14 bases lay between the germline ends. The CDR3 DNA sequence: TGTGCCAGCGGCGGGGGACAGGACACAGATACGCAGTATTTT. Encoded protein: CASGGGQDTDTQYF.

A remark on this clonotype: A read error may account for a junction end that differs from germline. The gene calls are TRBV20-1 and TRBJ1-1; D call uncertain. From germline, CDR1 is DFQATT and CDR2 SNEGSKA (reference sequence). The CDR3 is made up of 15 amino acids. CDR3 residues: CIARDFERVGTEAFF. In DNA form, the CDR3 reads TGCATTGCTAGAGATTTTGAAAGAGTAGGCACTGAAGCTTTCTTT.

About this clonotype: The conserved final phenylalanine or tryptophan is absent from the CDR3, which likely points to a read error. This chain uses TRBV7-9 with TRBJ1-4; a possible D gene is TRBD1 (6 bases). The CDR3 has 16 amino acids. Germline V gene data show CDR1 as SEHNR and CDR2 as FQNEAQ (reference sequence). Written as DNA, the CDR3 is TGTGTCAACAGCAACCCACAGGGCATTTTAGGAGAAAAACTGTTTTTA. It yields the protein CVNSNPQGILGEKLFL.

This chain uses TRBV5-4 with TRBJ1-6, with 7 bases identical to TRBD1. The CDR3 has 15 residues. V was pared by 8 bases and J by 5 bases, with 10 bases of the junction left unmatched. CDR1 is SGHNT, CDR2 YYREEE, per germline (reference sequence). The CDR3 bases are TGTGCCAGTAGCCGTACAGGGGTTCATAATTCACCCCTCCACTTT. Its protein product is CASSRTGVHNSPLHF. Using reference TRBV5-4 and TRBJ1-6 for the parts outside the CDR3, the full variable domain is ETGVTQSPTHLIKTRGQQVTLRCSSQSGHNTVSWYQQALGQGPQFIFQYYREEENGRGNFPPRFSGLQFPNYSSELNVNALELDDSALYLCASSRTGVHNSPLHFGNGTRLTVT.

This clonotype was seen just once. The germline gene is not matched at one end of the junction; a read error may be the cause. The DNA of the CDR3 is TGTGTCAGCACCCGTGGGATGCGGGACAGTCTCTATGGCTACACCTTC. Translated, it gives CVSTRGMRDSLYGYTF. This chain links TRBV6-5 with TRBJ1-2; the match to TRBD1 covers 7 bases. Germline V gives CDR1 MNHEY, CDR2 SVGAGI. This CDR3 spans 16 amino acids.

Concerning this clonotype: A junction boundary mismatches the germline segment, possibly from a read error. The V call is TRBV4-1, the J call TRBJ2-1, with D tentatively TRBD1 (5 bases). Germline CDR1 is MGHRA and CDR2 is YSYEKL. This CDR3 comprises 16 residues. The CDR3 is CASSRSMGLTYYDQFF. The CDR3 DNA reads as TGCGCCAGCAGCCGCTCCATGGGGCTTACCTACTATGATCAGTTCTTC.

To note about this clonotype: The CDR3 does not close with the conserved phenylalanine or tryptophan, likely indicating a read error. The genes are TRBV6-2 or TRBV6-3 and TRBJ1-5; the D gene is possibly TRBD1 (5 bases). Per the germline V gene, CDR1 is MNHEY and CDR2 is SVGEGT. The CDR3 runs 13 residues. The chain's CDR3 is CGSSSQGNRPQHL. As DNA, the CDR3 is TGTGGCAGCAGTTCTCAGGGCAATCGGCCCCAGCATCTT.

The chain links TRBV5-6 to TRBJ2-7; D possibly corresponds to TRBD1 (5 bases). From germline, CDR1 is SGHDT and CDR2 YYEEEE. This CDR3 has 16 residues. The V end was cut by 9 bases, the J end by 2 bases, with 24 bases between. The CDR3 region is CAISSVIRNRTYEQYF. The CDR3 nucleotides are TGTGCCATCAGTTCCGTTATCCGGAACAGGACCTACGAGCAGTACTTC.

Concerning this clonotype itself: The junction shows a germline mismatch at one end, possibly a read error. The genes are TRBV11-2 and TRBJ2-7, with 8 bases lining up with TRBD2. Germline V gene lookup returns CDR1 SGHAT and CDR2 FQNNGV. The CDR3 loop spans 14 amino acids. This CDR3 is CTSSLGSGTYGQYF. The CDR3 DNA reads TGTACTAGCAGCTTAGGTAGCGGGACCTACGGGCAGTACTTC. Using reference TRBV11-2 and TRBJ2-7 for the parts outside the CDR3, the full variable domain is EAGVAQSPRYKIIEKRQSVAFWCNPISGHATLYWYQQILGQGPKLLIQFQNNGVVDDSQLPKDRFSAERLKGVDSTLKIQPAKLEDSAVYLCTSSLGSGTYGQYFGPGTRLTVT.

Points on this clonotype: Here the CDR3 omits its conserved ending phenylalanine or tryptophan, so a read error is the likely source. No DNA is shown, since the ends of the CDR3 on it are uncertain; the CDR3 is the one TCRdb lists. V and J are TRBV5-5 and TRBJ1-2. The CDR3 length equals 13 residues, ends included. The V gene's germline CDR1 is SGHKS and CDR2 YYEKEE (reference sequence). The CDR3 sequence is CASSLDGFYGYIV.

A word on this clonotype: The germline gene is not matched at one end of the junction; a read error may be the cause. In DNA, the CDR3 is TGCACCAGCAGTGAATCGAGGGATCAGAGCTATGGCTACACCTTC. Amino acids: CTSSESRDQSYGYTF. The chain is built from TRBV10-2 and TRBJ1-2; D is unclear. The CDR3 sequence is 15 residues long. Germline values: CDR1 WSHSY, CDR2 SAAADI.

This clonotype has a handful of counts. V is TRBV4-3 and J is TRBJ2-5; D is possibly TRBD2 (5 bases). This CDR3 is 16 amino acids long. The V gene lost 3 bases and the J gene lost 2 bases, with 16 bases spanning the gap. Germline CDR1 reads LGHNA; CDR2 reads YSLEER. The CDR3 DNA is TGCGCCAGCAGCCAGGTCGGAGGTGTGGGACAAGAGACCCAGTACTTC. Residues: CASSQVGGVGQETQYF.

In DNA, the CDR3 is TGTGCCAGCAGTTACCCCCCTAGCGGGGCCTGGATGCAGTACTTC. Encoded protein: CASSYPPSGAWMQYF. This chain links TRBV6-2 or TRBV6-3 with TRBJ2-7; 9 bases line up with TRBD2. Germline V gene data show CDR1 as MNHEY and CDR2 as SVGEGT. V lost 2 bases and J lost 9; bases outside the gene matches: 11. This CDR3 has 15 residues.